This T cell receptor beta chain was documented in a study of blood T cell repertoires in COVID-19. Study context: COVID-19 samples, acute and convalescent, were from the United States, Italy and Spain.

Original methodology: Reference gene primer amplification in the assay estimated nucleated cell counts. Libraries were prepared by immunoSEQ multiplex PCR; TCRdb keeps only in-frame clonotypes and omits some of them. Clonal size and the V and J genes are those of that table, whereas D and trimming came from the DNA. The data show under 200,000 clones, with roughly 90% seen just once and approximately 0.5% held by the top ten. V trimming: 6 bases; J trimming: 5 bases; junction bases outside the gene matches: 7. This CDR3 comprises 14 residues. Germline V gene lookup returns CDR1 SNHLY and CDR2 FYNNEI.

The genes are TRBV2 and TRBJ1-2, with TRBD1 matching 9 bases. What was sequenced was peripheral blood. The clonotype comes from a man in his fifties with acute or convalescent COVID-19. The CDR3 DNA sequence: TGTGCCAGCAGCGATACAGGGGGCAGGTATGGCTACACCTTC. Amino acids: CASSDTGGRYGYTF.